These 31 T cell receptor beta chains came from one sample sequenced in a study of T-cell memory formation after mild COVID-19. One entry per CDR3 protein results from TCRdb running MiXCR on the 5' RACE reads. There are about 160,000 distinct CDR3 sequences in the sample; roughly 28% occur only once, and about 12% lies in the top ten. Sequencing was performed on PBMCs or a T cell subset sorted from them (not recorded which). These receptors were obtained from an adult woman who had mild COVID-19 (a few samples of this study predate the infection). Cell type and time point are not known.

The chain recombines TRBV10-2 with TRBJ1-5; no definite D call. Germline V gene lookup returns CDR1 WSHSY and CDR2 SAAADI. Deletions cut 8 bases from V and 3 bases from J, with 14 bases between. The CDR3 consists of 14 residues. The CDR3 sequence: CASGEIQNNQPQHF. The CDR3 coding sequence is TGCGCCAGCGGGGAGATACAGAACAATCAGCCCCAGCATTTT.

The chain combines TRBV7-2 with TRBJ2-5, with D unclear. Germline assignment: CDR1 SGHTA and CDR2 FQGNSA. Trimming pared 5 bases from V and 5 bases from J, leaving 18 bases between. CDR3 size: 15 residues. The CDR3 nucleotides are TGTGCCAGCAGCCCCCTGACTGAGTTGGTGGAGACCCAGTACTTC. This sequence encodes CASSPLTELVETQYF.

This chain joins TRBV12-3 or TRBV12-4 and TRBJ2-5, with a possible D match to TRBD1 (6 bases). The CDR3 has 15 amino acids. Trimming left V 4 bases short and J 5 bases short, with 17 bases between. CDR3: CASSWDTPASETQYF. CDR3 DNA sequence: TGTGCCAGCAGTTGGGACACCCCGGCCTCGGAGACCCAGTACTTC.

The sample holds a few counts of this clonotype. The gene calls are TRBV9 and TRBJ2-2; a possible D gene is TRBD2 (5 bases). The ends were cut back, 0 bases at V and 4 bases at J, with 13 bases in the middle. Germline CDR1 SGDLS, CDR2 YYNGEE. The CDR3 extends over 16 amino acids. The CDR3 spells CASSVEWLAVTGELFF. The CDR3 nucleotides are TGTGCCAGCAGCGTAGAATGGCTAGCCGTCACCGGGGAGCTGTTTTTT.

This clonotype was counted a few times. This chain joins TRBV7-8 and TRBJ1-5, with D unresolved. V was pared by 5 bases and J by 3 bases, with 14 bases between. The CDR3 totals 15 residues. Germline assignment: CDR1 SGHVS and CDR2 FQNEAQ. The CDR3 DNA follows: TGTGCCAGCAGCAAGACCATAGGGCCCAATCAGCCCCAGCATTTT. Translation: CASSKTIGPNQPQHF.

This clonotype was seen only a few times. CDR3 DNA sequence: TGCGCCAGCAGCCAAGATCAGGGGATGAAGACCTACGAGCAGTACTTC. Its protein is CASSQDQGMKTYEQYF. The chain combines TRBV4-3 with TRBJ2-7; D may be TRBD1 (6 bases). This CDR3 region has 16 residues. The V end lost 0 bases, the J end lost 2 bases, and 14 bases lay between the germline ends. Germline CDR1 reads LGHNA; CDR2 reads YSLEER.

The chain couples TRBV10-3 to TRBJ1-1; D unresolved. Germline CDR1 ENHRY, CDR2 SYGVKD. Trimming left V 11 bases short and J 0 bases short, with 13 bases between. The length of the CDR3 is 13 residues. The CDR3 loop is CASWGGMNTEAFF. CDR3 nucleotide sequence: TGTGCCTCATGGGGAGGGATGAACACTGAAGCTTTCTTT.

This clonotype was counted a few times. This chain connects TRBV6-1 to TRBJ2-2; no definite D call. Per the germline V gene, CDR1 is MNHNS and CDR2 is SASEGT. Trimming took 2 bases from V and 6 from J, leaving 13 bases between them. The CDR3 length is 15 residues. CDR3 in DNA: TGTGCCAGCAGTGAAACCTCTGGGGAATCCGGGGAGCTGTTTTTT. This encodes CASSETSGESGELFF.

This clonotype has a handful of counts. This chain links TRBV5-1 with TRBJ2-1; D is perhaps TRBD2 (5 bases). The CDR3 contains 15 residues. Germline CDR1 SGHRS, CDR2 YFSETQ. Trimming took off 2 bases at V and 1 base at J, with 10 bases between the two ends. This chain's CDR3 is CASSFREASYNEQFF. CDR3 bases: TGCGCCAGCAGCTTCCGGGAAGCTTCCTACAATGAGCAGTTCTTC.

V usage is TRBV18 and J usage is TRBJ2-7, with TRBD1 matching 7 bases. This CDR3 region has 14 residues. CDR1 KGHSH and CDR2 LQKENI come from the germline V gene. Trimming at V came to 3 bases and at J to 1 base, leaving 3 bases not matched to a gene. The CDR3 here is CASSPPTGSYEQYF. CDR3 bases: TGTGCCAGCTCACCTCCGACAGGGTCCTACGAGCAGTACTTC.

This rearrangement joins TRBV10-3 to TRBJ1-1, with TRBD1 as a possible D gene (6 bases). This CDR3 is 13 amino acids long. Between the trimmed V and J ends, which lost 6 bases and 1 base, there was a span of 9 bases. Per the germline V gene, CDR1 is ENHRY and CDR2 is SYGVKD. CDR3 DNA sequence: TGTGCCATCAGGGGACACGAGAACACTGAAGCTTTCTTT. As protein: CAIRGHENTEAFF.

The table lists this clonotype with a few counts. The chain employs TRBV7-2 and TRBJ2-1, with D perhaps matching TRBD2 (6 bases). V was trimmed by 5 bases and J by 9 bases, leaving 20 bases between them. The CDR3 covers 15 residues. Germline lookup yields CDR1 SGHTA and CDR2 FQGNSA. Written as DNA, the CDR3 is TGTGCCAGCAGCGGACCCGAGACTAGAGAGGGTGAGCAGTTCTTC. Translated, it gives CASSGPETREGEQFF.

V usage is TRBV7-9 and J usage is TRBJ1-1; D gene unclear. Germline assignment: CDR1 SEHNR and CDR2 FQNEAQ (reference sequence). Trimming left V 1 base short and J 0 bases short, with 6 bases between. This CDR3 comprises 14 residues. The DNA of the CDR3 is TGTGCCAGCAGCTTAGACTACCTGAACACTGAAGCTTTCTTT. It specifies CASSLDYLNTEAFF.

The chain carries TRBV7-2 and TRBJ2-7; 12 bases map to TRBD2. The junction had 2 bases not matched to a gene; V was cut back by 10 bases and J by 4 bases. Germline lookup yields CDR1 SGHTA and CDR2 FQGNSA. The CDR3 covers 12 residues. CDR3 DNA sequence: TGTGCCATACTAGCGGGGGGATACGAGCAGTACTTC. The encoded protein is CAILAGGYEQYF.

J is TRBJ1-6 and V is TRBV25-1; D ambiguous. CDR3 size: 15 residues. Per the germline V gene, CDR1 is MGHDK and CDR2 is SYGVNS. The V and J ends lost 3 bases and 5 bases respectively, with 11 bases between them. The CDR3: CASSDAGNNNSPLHF. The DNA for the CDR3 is TGTGCCAGCAGTGATGCGGGGAATAATAATTCACCCCTCCACTTT.

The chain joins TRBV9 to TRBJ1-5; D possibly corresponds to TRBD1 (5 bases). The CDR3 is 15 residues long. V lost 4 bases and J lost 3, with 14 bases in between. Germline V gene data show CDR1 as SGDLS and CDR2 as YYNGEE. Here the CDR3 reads CASSLGDDLNQPQHF. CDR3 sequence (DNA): TGTGCCAGCAGCCTCGGGGACGACCTCAATCAGCCCCAGCATTTT.

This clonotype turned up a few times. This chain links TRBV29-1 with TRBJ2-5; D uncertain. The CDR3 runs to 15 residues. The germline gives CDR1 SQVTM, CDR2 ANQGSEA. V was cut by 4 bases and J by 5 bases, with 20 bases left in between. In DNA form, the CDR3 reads TGCAGCGTTGCACGGAACCGGGCGACGGGTGAGACCCAGTACTTC. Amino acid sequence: CSVARNRATGETQYF.

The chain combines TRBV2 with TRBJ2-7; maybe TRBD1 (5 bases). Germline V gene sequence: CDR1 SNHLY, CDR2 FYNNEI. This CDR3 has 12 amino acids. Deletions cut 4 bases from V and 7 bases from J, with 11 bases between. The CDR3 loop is CASSVGHPEQYF. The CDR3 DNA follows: TGTGCCAGCAGTGTCGGACACCCTGAGCAGTACTTC.

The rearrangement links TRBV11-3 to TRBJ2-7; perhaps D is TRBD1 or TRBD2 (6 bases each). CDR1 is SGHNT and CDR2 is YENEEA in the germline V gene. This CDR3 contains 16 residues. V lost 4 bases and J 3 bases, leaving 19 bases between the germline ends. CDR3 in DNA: TGTGCCAGCAGCTCAAGCCTAACGGGGGCAGTCTACGAGCAGTACTTC. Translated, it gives CASSSSLTGAVYEQYF.

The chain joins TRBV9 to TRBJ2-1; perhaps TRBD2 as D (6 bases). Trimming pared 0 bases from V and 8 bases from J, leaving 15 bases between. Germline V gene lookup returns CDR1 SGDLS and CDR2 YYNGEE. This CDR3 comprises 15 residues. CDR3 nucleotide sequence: TGTGCCAGCAGCGTAGGACCCCTTCCTAGCGATGAGCAGTTCTTC. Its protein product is CASSVGPLPSDEQFF. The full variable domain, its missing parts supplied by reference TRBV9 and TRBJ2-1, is DSGVTQTPKHLITATGQRVTLRCSPRSGDLSVYWYQQSLDQGLQFLIQYYNGEERAKGNILERFSAQQFPDLHSELNLSSLELGDSALYFCASSVGPLPSDEQFFGPGTRLTVL.

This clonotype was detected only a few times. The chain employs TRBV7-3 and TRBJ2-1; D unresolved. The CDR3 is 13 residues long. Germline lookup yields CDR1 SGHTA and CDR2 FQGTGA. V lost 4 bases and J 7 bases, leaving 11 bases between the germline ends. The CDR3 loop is CASSSRGGNEQFF. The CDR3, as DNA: TGTGCCAGCAGCTCAAGAGGTGGAAATGAGCAGTTCTTC. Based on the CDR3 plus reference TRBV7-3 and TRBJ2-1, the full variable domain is GAGVSQTPSNKVTEKGKYVELRCDPISGHTALYWYRQSLGQGPEFLIYFQGTGAADDSGLPNDRFFAVRPEGSVSTLKIQRTERGDSAVYLCASSSRGGNEQFFGPGTRLTVL.

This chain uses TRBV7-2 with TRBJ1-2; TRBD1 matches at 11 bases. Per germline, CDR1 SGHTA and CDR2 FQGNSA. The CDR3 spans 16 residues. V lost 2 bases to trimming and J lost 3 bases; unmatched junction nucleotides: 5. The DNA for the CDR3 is TGTGCCAGCAGCTTACGGACAGGGGGCTTTCACTATGGCTACACCTTC. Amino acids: CASSLRTGGFHYGYTF.

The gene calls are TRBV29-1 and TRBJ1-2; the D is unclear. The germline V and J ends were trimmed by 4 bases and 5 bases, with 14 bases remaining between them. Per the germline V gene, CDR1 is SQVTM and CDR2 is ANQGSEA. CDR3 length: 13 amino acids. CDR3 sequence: CSVAGSSGYGYTF. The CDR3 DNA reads TGCAGCGTTGCCGGGTCCTCGGGATATGGCTACACCTTC.

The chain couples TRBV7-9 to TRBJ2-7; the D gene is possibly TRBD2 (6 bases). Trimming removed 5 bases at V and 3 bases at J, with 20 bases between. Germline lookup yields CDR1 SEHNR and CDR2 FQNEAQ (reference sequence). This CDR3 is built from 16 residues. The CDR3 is CASSVSSGTGLYEQYF. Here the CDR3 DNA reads TGTGCCAGCAGCGTATCCTCCGGGACGGGACTCTACGAGCAGTACTTC.

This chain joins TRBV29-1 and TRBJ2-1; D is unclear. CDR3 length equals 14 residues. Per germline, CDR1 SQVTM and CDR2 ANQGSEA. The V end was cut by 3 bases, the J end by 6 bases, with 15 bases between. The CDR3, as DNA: TGCAGCGTTGACCCGGGCCTCTCTTTCAATGAGCAGTTCTTC. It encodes CSVDPGLSFNEQFF.

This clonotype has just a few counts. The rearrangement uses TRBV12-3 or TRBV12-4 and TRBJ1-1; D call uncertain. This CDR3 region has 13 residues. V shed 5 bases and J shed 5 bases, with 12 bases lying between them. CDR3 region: CASSPYMVTEAFF. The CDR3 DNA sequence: TGTGCCAGCAGTCCATACATGGTTACTGAAGCTTTCTTT.

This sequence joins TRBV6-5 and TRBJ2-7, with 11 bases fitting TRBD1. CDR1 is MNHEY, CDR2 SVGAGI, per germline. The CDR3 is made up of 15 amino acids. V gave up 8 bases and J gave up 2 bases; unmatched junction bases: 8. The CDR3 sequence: CASGTGGIITYEQYF. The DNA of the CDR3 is TGTGCCAGCGGGACAGGGGGTATCATTACCTACGAGCAGTACTTC.

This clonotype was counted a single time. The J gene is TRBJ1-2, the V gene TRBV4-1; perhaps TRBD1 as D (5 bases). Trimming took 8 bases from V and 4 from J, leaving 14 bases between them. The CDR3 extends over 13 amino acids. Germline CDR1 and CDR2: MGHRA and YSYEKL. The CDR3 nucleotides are TGCGCCAGCGGTCCCAGGGATACCTATGGCTACACCTTC. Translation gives CASGPRDTYGYTF.

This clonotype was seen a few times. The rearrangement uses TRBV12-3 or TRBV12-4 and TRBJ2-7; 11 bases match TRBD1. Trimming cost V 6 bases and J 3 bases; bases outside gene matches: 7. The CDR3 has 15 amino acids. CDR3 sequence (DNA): TGTGCCAGCAGCCCTCCCGGGACAGGGGGCTACGAGCAGTACTTC. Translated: CASSPPGTGGYEQYF.

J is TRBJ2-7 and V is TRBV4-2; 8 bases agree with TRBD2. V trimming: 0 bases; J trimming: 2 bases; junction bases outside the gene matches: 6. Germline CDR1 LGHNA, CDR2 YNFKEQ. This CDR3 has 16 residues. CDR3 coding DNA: TGTGCCAGCAGCCAAGATGTGCAGCGGGGGACCTACGAGCAGTACTTC. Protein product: CASSQDVQRGTYEQYF.

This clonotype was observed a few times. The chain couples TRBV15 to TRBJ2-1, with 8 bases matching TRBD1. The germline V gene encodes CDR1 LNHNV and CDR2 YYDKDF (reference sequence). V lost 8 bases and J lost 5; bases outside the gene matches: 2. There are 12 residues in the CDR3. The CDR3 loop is CATDRGNNEQFF. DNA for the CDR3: TGTGCCACCGACAGGGGAAACAATGAGCAGTTCTTC. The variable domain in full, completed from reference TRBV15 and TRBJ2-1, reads DAMVIQNPRYQVTQFGKPVTLSCSQTLNHNVMYWYQQKSSQAPKLLFHYYDKDFNNEADTPDNFQSRRPNTSFCFLDIRSPGLGDTAMYLCATDRGNNEQFFGPGTRLTVL.